One sample yielded the 15 T cell receptor beta chains listed below, sequenced in a study of PD-L1 blockade in urothelial cancer. TCRdb keeps only in-frame clones here, not all; method: immunoSEQ multiplex PCR. The sample has about 52,000 clones; 84% are singletons. The time point is: pretreatment peripheral blood. Sequenced here: PBMCs, sampled around atezolizumab (anti-PD-L1) treatment. These receptor sequences come from a man aged 45-65 years with urothelial cancer.

The chain joins TRBV10-3 to TRBJ2-7; 8 bases agree with TRBD2. The CDR3 is made up of 16 amino acids. Unmatched junction bases numbered 7, after V lost 3 bases and J lost 0 bases. Germline V gives CDR1 ENHRY, CDR2 SYGVKD. The DNA for the CDR3 is TGTGCCATCAGTGATATGGGACTAGGGAACTCCTACGAGCAGTACTTC. Amino acid sequence: CAISDMGLGNSYEQYF.

The rearrangement links TRBV28 to TRBJ2-7; possibly TRBD1 for D (6 bases). Germline CDR1 and CDR2: MDHEN and SYDVKM. The CDR3 is made up of 14 amino acids. Deletions cut 6 bases from V and 1 base from J, with 13 bases between. The CDR3 DNA follows: TGTGCCAGCAGCGTAACAGGGCCTTCCTACGAGCAGTACTTC. Translating it yields CASSVTGPSYEQYF.

V and J are TRBV6-5 and TRBJ2-1; tentative D call: TRBD1 (5 bases). V was trimmed by 8 bases and J by 0 bases, leaving 8 bases between them. The CDR3 is 13 amino acids. Germline values: CDR1 MNHEY, CDR2 SVGAGI. In DNA form, the CDR3 reads TGTGCCAGCGGGGCGAGCTCCTACAATGAGCAGTTCTTC. It specifies CASGASSYNEQFF.

This clone was seen once. The chain employs TRBV7-2 and TRBJ2-7, with D hard to call. CDR3 length equals 17 residues. Looked up from germline, CDR1 is SGHTA and CDR2 is FQGNSA. V gave up 1 base and J gave up 0 bases, with 16 bases separating them. This CDR3 reads CASSLGTGSPSSYEQYF. In nucleotides, the CDR3 is TGTGCCAGCAGCTTAGGCACTGGTAGCCCAAGCTCCTACGAGCAGTACTTC.

This chain links TRBV5-6 with TRBJ1-5, with D possibly matching TRBD1 (5 bases). The CDR3 covers 14 residues. Per the germline V gene, CDR1 is SGHDT and CDR2 is YYEEEE. V was trimmed by 0 bases and J by 7 bases, leaving 11 bases between them. The CDR3 nucleotides read TGTGCCAGCAGCTTGGGGTTCCAGGGACAGCCCCAGCATTTT. Its translation: CASSLGFQGQPQHF.

The chain has TRBV23-1 and TRBJ2-3, with 7 bases lining up with TRBD1. TRBV23-1 is an ORF for which the function is uncertain. J gave up 0 bases and V 9 bases, and 3 bases lay outside the gene matches. The CDR3 extends over 13 amino acids. The CDR3 DNA sequence: TGCGCCAGGACAGGGTTGAGCACAGATACGCAGTATTTT. Its translation is CARTGLSTDTQYF.

The J gene is TRBJ2-1, the V gene TRBV6-6; 8 bases align to TRBD2. The CDR3 has 16 residues. The V and J ends lost 4 bases and 3 bases, in that order; junction bases with no gene match: 8. From germline, CDR1 is MNHNY and CDR2 SVGAGI (reference sequence). The DNA for the CDR3 is TGTGCCAGCAGTTCCCTAAGCGGGAGCGGCTACAATGAGCAGTTCTTC. Translated, it gives CASSSLSGSGYNEQFF.

The J gene is TRBJ2-5, the V gene TRBV5-1, with unresolved D. The CDR3 has 12 residues. The ends were cut back, 4 bases at V and 0 bases at J, with 4 bases in the middle. The V gene's germline CDR1 is SGHRS and CDR2 YFSETQ. The DNA for the CDR3 is TGCGCCAGCAGCCCGTACCAAGAGACCCAGTACTTC. Translation: CASSPYQETQYF.

The chain has TRBV19 and TRBJ2-3, with TRBD1 identical over 8 bases. V was pared by 6 bases and J by 1 base, with 12 bases of the junction left unmatched. CDR1 is LNHDA, CDR2 SQIVND, per germline (reference sequence). The CDR3 sequence is 17 residues long. DNA for the CDR3: TGTGCCAGTAGCCGGACAGGGAGTGACTGGGGCACAGATACGCAGTATTTT. Amino acids: CASSRTGSDWGTDTQYF.

The gene calls are TRBV4-2 and TRBJ1-4; 11 positions agree with TRBD1. The CDR3 consists of 16 residues. CDR1 and CDR2 (germline): LGHNA, YNFKEQ. Losses at the gene ends were 0 bases for V and 7 bases for J; bases not matched to a gene: 4. In DNA, the CDR3 is TGTGCCAGCAGCCAAGATATGGGACAGGGGGTTGAAAAACTGTTTTTT. Amino acid sequence: CASSQDMGQGVEKLFF.

The rearrangement uses TRBV15 and TRBJ1-5, with D possibly matching TRBD1 (6 bases). Germline assignment: CDR1 LNHNV and CDR2 YYDKDF (reference sequence). The length of the CDR3 is 16 residues. V was pared by 0 bases and J by 6 bases, with 15 bases between. In DNA form, the CDR3 reads TGTGCCACCAGCAGAGAGGGGGCAGGGATGGTTCAGCCCCAGCATTTT. It yields the protein CATSREGAGMVQPQHF.

The chain links TRBV30 to TRBJ2-7, with 9 nucleotides matching TRBD2. With V trimmed by 0 bases and J by 5 bases, 5 bases remained unmatched. This CDR3 comprises 14 residues. Looked up from germline, CDR1 is GTSNPN and CDR2 is SVGIG (reference sequence). This chain's CDR3 is CAWSVRAGGHEQYF. The CDR3 bases are TGTGCCTGGAGTGTAAGAGCGGGAGGTCACGAGCAGTACTTC.

This clone showed up just once. V is TRBV29-1 and J is TRBJ2-7, with TRBD1 matching over 8 bases. This CDR3 has 14 residues. V dropped 3 bases and J dropped 2; count of bases not matched to a gene: 6. Germline lookup yields CDR1 SQVTM and CDR2 ANQGSEA. CDR3 sequence reads: CSVDIGTGTYEQYF. As DNA, the CDR3 is TGCAGCGTTGATATCGGGACAGGAACCTACGAGCAGTACTTC.

This clone was counted only a few times. The chain recombines TRBV10-1 with TRBJ2-7, with 8 nucleotides matching TRBD1. The CDR3 is made up of 15 amino acids. Per germline, CDR1 WNHNN and CDR2 SYGVQD (reference sequence). With 4 bases clipped from V and 2 bases from J, the junction kept 7 bases outside the gene matches. CDR3 residues: CASSAGQDWAYEQYF. As DNA, the CDR3 is TGCGCCAGCAGTGCGGGACAGGACTGGGCCTACGAGCAGTACTTC.

V gene TRBV18 combines with J gene TRBJ2-2; 9 bases line up with TRBD1. The germline gives CDR1 KGHSH, CDR2 LQKENI. The trim removed 0 bases at V and 6 bases at J, leaving 5 bases unmatched. This CDR3 has 16 amino acids. The CDR3 bases are TGTGCCAGCTCACCACCGGGACAGGGAGCGGCCGGGGAGCTGTTTTTT. Translating it yields CASSPPGQGAAGELFF.